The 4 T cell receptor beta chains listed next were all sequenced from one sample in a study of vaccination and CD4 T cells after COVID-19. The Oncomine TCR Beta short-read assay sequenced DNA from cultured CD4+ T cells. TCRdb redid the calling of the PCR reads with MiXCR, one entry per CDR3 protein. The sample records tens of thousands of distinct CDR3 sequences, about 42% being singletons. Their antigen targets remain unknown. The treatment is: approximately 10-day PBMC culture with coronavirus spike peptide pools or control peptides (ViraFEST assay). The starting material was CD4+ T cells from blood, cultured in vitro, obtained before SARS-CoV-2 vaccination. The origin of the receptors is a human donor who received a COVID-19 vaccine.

CDR3 amino acids: CASSYGTASNQPQHF. The CDR3 DNA sequence: TGTGCCAGCAGTTACGGGACAGCCAGCAATCAGCCCCAGCATTTT. The chain combines TRBV6-5 with TRBJ1-5, with 7 bases aligning to TRBD1. Trimming at V came to 2 bases and at J to 1 base, leaving 2 bases not matched to a gene. Germline-derived CDR1 and CDR2 are MNHEY and SVGAGI. The CDR3 runs to 15 residues.

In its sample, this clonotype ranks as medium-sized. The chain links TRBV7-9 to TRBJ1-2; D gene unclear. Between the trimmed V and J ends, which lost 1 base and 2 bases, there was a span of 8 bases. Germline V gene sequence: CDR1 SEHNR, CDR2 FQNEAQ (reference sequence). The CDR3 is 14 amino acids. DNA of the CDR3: TGTGCCAGCAGCTTAGTATTGCCCAACTATGGCTACACCTTC. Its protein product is CASSLVLPNYGYTF.

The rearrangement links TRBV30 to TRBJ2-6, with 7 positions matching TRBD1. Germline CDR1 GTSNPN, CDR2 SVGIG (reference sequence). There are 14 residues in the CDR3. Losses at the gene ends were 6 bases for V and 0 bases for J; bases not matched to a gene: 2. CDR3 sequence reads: CACYRGSGANVLTF. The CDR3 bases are TGTGCCTGTTACAGGGGCTCTGGGGCCAACGTCCTGACTTTC.

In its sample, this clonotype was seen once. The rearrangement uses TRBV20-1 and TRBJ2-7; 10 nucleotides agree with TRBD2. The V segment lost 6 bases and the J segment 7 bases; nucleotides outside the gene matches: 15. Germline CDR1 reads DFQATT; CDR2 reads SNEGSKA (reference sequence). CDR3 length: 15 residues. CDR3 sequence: CSAWLAGELLGEQYF. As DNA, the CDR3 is TGCAGTGCCTGGCTAGCGGGGGAGCTCTTGGGTGAGCAGTACTTC.